A selection of T cell receptor beta chains follows, all from one sample in a study of blood T cell repertoires in COVID-19. Sequencing used immunoSEQ multiplex PCR; TCRdb keeps in-frame clones, though not all of them. The repertoire holds about 50,000 clones, with 84% as singletons. Sample: peripheral blood. The receptors were sampled from a man aged 55 to 70 with acute or convalescent COVID-19. The CDR3 runs from the conserved cysteine through the conserved F or W.

17 | TRBV6-1 | CASSEVFRGFSGNTIYF
17 | TRBV25-1 | CASSEFIRGLGQETQYF
16 | TRBV2 | CASRETGGGLGETQYF
13 | TRBV19 | CASSHEGHYGYTF
13 | TRBV30 | CAWRPEGYYGYTF
14 | TRBV11-2 | CASSLGQRQETQYF
16 | TRBV7-8 | CASSTGGVLITDTQYF
14 | TRBV5-1 | CASSSSGVQETQYF
16 | TRBV5-1 | CAPSLAGGRVGETQYF
15 | TRBV4-1 | CASSLFETGDYGYTF
16 | TRBV15 | CATSRAGELVPDTQYF
11 | TRBV5-4 | CASSYGRGYTF